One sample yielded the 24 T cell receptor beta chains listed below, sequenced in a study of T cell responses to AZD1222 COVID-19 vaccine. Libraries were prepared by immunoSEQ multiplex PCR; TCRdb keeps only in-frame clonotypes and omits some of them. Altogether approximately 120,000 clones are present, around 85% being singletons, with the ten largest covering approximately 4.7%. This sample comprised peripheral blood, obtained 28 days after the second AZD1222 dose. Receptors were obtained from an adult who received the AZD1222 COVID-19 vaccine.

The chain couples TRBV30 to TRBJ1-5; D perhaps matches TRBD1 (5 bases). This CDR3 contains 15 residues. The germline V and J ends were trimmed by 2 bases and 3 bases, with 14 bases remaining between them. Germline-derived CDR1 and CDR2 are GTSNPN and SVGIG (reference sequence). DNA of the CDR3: TGTGCCTGGAGTCACGGGGCCGATCTCAATCAGCCCCAGCATTTT. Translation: CAWSHGADLNQPQHF.

The chain's CDR3 is CASSPPRQGDSNQPQHF. CDR3 in DNA: TGTGCCAGCAGTCCGCCACGACAGGGGGATAGCAATCAGCCCCAGCATTTT. V usage is TRBV28 and J usage is TRBJ1-5; 9 nucleotides match TRBD1. From germline, CDR1 is MDHEN and CDR2 SYDVKM. The CDR3 has 17 amino acids. After removal of 5 bases from V and 0 bases from J, the junction contained 8 bases not matched to a gene.

CDR3 protein: CASRAEGRETQYF. CDR3 nucleotide sequence: TGCGCCAGCAGGGCTGAGGGCCGAGAGACCCAGTACTTC. V is TRBV10-1 and J is TRBJ2-5; a possible D gene is TRBD2 (5 bases). CDR1 WNHNN and CDR2 SYGVQD come from the germline V gene (reference sequence). Trimming left V 6 bases short and J 4 bases short, with 12 bases between. The CDR3 totals 13 residues.

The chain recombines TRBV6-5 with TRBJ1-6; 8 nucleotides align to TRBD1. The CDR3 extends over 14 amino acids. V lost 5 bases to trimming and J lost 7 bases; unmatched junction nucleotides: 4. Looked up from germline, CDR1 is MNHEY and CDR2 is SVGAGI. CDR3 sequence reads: CASSRTGRNSPLHF. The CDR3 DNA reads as TGTGCCAGCAGTAGGACAGGGCGAAATTCACCCCTCCACTTT.

CDR3 DNA sequence: TGTGCCAGCAGTGCCGGGAGCATGAACACTGAAGCTTTCTTT. It encodes CASSAGSMNTEAFF. J is TRBJ1-1 and V is TRBV2; D gene uncertain. Germline V gives CDR1 SNHLY, CDR2 FYNNEI. Trimming cost V 4 bases and J 0 bases, with 9 bases left between them. This CDR3 contains 14 residues.

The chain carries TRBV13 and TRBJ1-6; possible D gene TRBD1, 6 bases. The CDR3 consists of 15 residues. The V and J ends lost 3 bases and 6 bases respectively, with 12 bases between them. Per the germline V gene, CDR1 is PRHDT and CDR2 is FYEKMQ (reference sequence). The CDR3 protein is CASSFQQGFNSPLHF. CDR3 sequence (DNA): TGTGCCAGCAGCTTCCAACAGGGATTTAATTCACCCCTCCACTTT.

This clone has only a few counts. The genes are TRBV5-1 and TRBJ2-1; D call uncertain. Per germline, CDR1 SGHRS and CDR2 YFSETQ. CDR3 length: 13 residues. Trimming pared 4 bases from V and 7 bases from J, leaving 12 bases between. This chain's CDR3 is CASSHPTGNEQFF. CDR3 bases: TGCGCCAGCAGCCATCCGACTGGTAATGAGCAGTTCTTC.

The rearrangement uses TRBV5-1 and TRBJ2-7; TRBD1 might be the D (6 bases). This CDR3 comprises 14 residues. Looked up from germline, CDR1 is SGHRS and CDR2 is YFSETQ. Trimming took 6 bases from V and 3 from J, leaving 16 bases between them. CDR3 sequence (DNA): TGCGCCAGCAAAGAACAGGGTTCGGTCTACGAGCAGTACTTC. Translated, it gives CASKEQGSVYEQYF. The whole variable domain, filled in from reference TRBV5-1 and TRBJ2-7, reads KAGVTQTPRYLIKTRGQQVTLSCSPISGHRSVSWYQQTPGQGLQFLFEYFSETQRNKGNFPGRFSGRQFSNSRSEMNVSTLELGDSALYLCASKEQGSVYEQYFGPGTRLTVT.

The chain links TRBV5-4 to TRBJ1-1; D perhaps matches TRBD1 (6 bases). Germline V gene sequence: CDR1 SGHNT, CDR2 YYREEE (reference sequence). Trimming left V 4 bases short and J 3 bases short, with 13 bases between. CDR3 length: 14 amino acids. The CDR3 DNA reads TGTGCCAGCAGCATACAGGGTTGGGACACTGAAGCTTTCTTT. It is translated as CASSIQGWDTEAFF.

The CDR3 loop is CASSAEGGAYNEQFF. The CDR3 region has the DNA TGTGCCAGCAGTGCCGAGGGCGGGGCCTACAATGAGCAGTTCTTC. The chain is built from TRBV28 and TRBJ2-1; D is possibly TRBD2 (6 bases). Germline-derived CDR1 and CDR2 are MDHEN and SYDVKM. V shed 5 bases and J shed 2 bases, with 13 bases lying between them. This CDR3 is 15 amino acids long.

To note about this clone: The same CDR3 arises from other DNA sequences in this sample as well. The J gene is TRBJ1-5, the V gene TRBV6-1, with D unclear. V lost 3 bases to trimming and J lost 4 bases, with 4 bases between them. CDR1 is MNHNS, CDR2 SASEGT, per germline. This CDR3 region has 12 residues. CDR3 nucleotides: TGTGCCAGCAGTGACAGTAATCAGCCCCAGCATTTT. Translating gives CASSDSNQPQHF.

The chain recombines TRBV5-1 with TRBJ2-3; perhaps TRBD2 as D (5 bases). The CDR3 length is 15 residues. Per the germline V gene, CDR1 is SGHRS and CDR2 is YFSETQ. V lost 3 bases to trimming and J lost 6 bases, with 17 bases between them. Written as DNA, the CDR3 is TGCGCCAGCAGCTCGGGGAGTAGAGGGAAGGATACGCAGTATTTT. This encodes CASSSGSRGKDTQYF. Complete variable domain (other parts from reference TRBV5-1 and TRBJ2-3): KAGVTQTPRYLIKTRGQQVTLSCSPISGHRSVSWYQQTPGQGLQFLFEYFSETQRNKGNFPGRFSGRQFSNSRSEMNVSTLELGDSALYLCASSSGSRGKDTQYFGPGTRLTVL.

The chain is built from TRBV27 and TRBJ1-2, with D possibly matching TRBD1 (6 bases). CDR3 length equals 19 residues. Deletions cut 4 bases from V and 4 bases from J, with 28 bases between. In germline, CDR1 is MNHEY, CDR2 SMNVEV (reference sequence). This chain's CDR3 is CASSSQHPERQVLRYGYTF. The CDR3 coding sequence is TGTGCCAGCAGTTCCCAACATCCCGAACGACAGGTATTACGCTATGGCTACACCTTC.

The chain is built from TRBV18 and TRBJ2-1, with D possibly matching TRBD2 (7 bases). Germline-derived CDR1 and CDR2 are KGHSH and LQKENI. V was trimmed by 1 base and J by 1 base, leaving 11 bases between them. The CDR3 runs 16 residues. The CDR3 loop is CASSPQQGGSYNEQFF. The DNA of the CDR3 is TGTGCCAGCTCACCACAACAGGGAGGGTCCTACAATGAGCAGTTCTTC.

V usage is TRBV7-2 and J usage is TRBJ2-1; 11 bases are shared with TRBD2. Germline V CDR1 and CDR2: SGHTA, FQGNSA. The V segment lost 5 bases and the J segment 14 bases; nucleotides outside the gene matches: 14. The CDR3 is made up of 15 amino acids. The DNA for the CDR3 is TGTGCCAGCAGCCCCGGAGGGGTAGCGGGGGGGCCTAAGTTCTTC. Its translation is CASSPGGVAGGPKFF.

The CDR3, as DNA: TGTGCCAGTTCTTACAGGGATCCCTACAGCAATCAGCCCCAGCATTTT. Encoded protein: CASSYRDPYSNQPQHF. The chain uses TRBV19 and TRBJ1-5, with D possibly TRBD1 on 6 matching bases. The CDR3 consists of 16 residues. V gave up 8 bases and J gave up 1 base, with 18 bases separating them. Germline CDR1 reads LNHDA; CDR2 reads SQIVND (reference sequence).

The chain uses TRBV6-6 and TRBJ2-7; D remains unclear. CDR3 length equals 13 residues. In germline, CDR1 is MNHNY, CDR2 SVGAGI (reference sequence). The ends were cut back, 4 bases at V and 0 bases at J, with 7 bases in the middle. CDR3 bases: TGTGCCAGCAGTTCCCCTCCCTCCTACGAGCAGTACTTC. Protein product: CASSSPPSYEQYF.

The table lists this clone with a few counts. The CDR3 reads CASSQDRGTSYGYTF. The CDR3, as DNA: TGCGCCAGCAGCCAAGACAGGGGAACTAGCTATGGCTACACCTTC. This chain joins TRBV4-3 and TRBJ1-2; D is perhaps TRBD1 (6 bases). There are 15 residues in the CDR3. The germline V gene has CDR1 LGHNA and CDR2 YSLEER. V shed 0 bases and J shed 4 bases, with 12 bases lying between them.

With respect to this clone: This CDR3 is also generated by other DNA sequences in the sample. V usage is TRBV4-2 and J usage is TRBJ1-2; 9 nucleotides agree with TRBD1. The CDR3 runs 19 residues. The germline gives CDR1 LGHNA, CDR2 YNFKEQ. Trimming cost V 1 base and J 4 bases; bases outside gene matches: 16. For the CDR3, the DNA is TGTGCCAGCAGCCAAGGGACGGGGACAGGGCTTTCCTCTAGCTATGGCTACACCTTC. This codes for CASSQGTGTGLSSSYGYTF.

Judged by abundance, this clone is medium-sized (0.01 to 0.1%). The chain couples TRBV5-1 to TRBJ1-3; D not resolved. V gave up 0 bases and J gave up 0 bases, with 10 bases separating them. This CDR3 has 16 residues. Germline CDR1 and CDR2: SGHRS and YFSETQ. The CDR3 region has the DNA TGCGCCAGCAGCTTGGTTGAAATATTCTCTGGAAACACCATATATTTT. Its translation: CASSLVEIFSGNTIYF.

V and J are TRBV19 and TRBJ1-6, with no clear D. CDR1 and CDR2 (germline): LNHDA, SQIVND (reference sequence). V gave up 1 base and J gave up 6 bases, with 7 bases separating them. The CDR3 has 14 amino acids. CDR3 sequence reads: CASSIGGPNSPLHF. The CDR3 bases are TGTGCCAGTAGTATAGGAGGCCCTAATTCACCCCTCCACTTT. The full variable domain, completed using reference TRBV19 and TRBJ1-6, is DGGITQSPKYLFRKEGQNVTLSCEQNLNHDAMYWYRQDPGQGLRLIYYSQIVNDFQKGDIAEGYSVSREKKESFPLTVTSAQKNPTAFYLCASSIGGPNSPLHFGNGTRLTVT.

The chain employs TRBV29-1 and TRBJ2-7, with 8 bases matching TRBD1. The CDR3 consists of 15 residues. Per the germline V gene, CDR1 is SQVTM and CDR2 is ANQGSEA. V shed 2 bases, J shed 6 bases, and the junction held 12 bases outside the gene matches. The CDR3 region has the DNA TGCAGCGTTGAACTCCAGGACAGGGTAAAAGGCGAGCAGTACTTC. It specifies CSVELQDRVKGEQYF.

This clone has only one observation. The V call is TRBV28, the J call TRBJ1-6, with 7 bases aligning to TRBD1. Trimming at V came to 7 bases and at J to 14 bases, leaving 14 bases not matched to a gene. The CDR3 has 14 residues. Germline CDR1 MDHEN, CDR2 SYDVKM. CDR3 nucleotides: TGTGCCAGCACCATCACAGGGGTCCCCTCGGCCCTCCACTTT. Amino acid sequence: CASTITGVPSALHF. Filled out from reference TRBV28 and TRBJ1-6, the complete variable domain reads DVKVTQSSRYLVKRTGEKVFLECVQDMDHENMFWYRQDPGLGLRLIYFSYDVKMKEKGDIPEGYSVSREKKERFSLILESASTNQTSMYLCASTITGVPSALHFGNGTRLTVT.

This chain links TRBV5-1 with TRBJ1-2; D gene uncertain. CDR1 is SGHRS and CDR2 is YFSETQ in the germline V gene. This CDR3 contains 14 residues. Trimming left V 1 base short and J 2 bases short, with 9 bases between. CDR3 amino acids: CASSLYLVNYGYTF. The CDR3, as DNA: TGCGCCAGCAGCTTGTATTTGGTAAACTATGGCTACACCTTC.